These T cell receptor beta chains were read from a single sample in a study of CD8+ T cells in alopecia areata. This table comes from immunoSEQ multiplex PCR, and its TCRdb copy is limited to in-frame clones, with some not included. This sample yields about 180,000 clones, of which over 55% are seen a single time; about 1.5% belongs to the top ten. The sample was CD4+ T cells sorted from blood, taken at week 0. These receptors were obtained from a human donor with alopecia areata. CDR3s include the opening cysteine and the closing phenylalanine or tryptophan. The D gene is left open where the match is weak. Some rows mark clone size as missing; the rest say once, few, many or name a class of expanded clone.

clone_size | j_call | v_call | d_call | cdr3_aa | cdr3_nt
NA | TRBJ1-1 | TRBV29-1 | TRBD1 | CSVTPGQGSAFF | TGCAGCGTTACCCCGGGACAGGGCTCGGCTTTCTTT
few | TRBJ2-1 | TRBV19 | NA | CASSPETNYNEQFF | TGTGCCAGTAGTCCGGAGACAAACTACAATGAGCAGTTCTTC
NA | TRBJ1-3 | TRBV15 | TRBD1 | CATSRVGKGAFGNTIYF | TGTGCCACCAGCAGAGTCGGCAAGGGGGCATTTGGAAACACCATATATTTT
few | TRBJ1-2 | TRBV7-3 | NA | CASSLQPGLNYGYTF | TGTGCCAGCAGCCTCCAGCCGGGACTCAACTATGGCTACACCTTC
few | TRBJ2-7 | TRBV29-1 | NA | CSVAAQTYEQYF | TGCAGCGTTGCAGCCCAAACCTACGAGCAGTACTTC
few | TRBJ1-2 | TRBV29-1 | TRBD1 | CSVVTGDRARNGYTF | TGCAGCGTTGTCACTGGGGACAGGGCGAGAAATGGCTACACCTTC
few | TRBJ2-5 | TRBV6-6 | TRBD1 | CASSFSTGAFQETQYF | TGTGCCAGCAGTTTCTCGACAGGGGCCTTCCAAGAGACCCAGTACTTC
once | TRBJ1-5 | TRBV25-1 | TRBD1 | CASSPQTGTGDQPQHF | TGTGCCAGCAGTCCACAAACCGGGACAGGAGATCAGCCCCAGCATTTT
NA | TRBJ2-7 | TRBV7-6 | TRBD1 | CASSTRGGLGSYEQYF | TGTGCCAGCAGCACTAGAGGGGGCCTAGGGTCCTACGAGCAGTACTTC
NA | TRBJ2-7 | TRBV4-2 | TRBD2 | CASSQVGTSGYEQYF | TGTGCCAGCAGCCAAGTAGGGACTAGTGGGTACGAGCAGTACTTC
NA | TRBJ2-7 | TRBV9 | TRBD1 | CASSFGQGGSYEQYF | TGTGCCAGCAGCTTTGGACAGGGAGGCTCCTACGAGCAGTACTTC
NA | TRBJ1-5 | TRBV30 | NA | CAWTGRADQPQHF | TGTGCCTGGACCGGCCGCGCCGATCAGCCCCAGCATTTT
NA | TRBJ2-1 | TRBV30 | TRBD2 | CAWSVVAGGIEQFF | TGTGCCTGGAGTGTGGTAGCGGGGGGAATTGAGCAGTTCTTC
few | TRBJ1-1 | TRBV30 | NA | CAWSFAGWNTEAFF | TGTGCCTGGAGTTTTGCGGGGTGGAACACTGAAGCTTTCTTT
NA | TRBJ1-1 | TRBV7-6 | TRBD1 | CASSWDRDTEAFF | TGTGCCAGCAGCTGGGACAGGGACACTGAAGCTTTCTTT
NA | TRBJ2-5 | TRBV29-1 | NA | CSAGGVVQETQYF | TGCAGCGCCGGCGGGGTTGTCCAAGAGACCCAGTACTTC
NA | TRBJ1-2 | TRBV29-1 | NA | CSVDRKLLHGYTF | TGCAGCGTGGACAGAAAACTACTACATGGCTACACCTTC
NA | TRBJ2-1 | TRBV7-3 | NA | CASSLLMDNEQFF | TGTGCCAGCAGCCTTCTGATGGACAATGAGCAGTTCTTC
NA | TRBJ1-4 | TRBV29-1 | NA | CSARRSDATNEKLFF | TGCAGCGCGAGGAGGTCCGACGCAACTAATGAAAAACTGTTTTTT
NA | TRBJ1-6 | TRBV14 | TRBD1 | CASSRTGGDSPLHF | TGTGCCAGCAGCCGGACAGGGGGCGACTCACCCCTCCACTTT
few | TRBJ2-2 | TRBV13 | NA | CASSLAGNTGELFF | TGTGCCAGCAGCTTAGCGGGGAACACCGGGGAGCTGTTTTTT
few | TRBJ2-3 | TRBV4-3 | NA | CASSQDYDLTDTQYF | TGCGCCAGCAGCCAAGACTATGACCTCACAGATACGCAGTATTTT
few | TRBJ1-4 | TRBV14 | NA | CASSQVPEKLFF | TGTGCCAGCAGCCAAGTTCCTGAAAAACTGTTTTTT
NA | TRBJ2-2 | TRBV11-2 | TRBD1 | CASSLGRGQGSGELFF | TGTGCCAGCAGCTTGGGTAGGGGACAGGGAAGCGGGGAGCTGTTTTTT
NA | TRBJ2-3 | TRBV6-5 | NA | CASSLGTNTDTQYF | TGTGCCAGCAGTCTAGGGACCAACACAGATACGCAGTATTTT
NA | TRBJ2-3 | TRBV29-1 | NA | CSVAEQAVGDTQYF | TGCAGCGTTGCTGAGCAGGCTGTAGGAGATACGCAGTATTTT
NA | TRBJ2-3 | TRBV4-1 | NA | CASSQDPPTDTQYF | TGCGCCAGCAGCCAAGATCCCCCCACAGATACGCAGTATTTT
NA | TRBJ2-3 | TRBV5-4 | NA | CASSLTSTDTQYF | TGTGCCAGCAGCCTCACCAGCACAGATACGCAGTATTTT
NA | TRBJ2-5 | TRBV5-1 | NA | CASSSPKETQYF | TGCGCCAGCAGCTCACCCAAAGAGACCCAGTACTTC
NA | TRBJ1-2 | TRBV2 | NA | CASSEGTANYGYTF | TGTGCCAGCAGCGAGGGGACGGCGAACTATGGCTACACCTTC
NA | TRBJ2-3 | TRBV29-1 | NA | CSVEGNKADTQYF | TGCAGCGTTGAAGGTAATAAAGCGGATACGCAGTATTTT
NA | TRBJ1-4 | TRBV5-1 | TRBD1 | CASSLSGTANEKLFF | TGCGCCAGCAGCTTGAGCGGGACAGCGAATGAAAAACTGTTTTTT
NA | TRBJ1-6 | TRBV25-1 | NA | CASRAGGYNNSPLHF | TGTGCCAGCAGGGCGGGCGGGTATAATAATTCACCCCTCCACTTT
NA | TRBJ2-3 | TRBV25-1 | TRBD1 | CASSTTGNRGTQYF | TGTGCCAGCAGCACGACAGGGAATCGGGGTACGCAGTATTTT
NA | TRBJ2-1 | TRBV19 | TRBD2 | CASSSIAGGKDEQFF | TGTGCCAGTAGTAGTATAGCGGGGGGCAAGGATGAGCAGTTCTTC
NA | TRBJ2-7 | TRBV6-6 | NA | CASSQTTGRMREQYF | TGTGCCAGCAGCCAAACGACAGGGAGGATGAGAGAGCAGTACTTC
NA | TRBJ2-5 | TRBV11-1 | NA | CASSPRLGGTQYF | TGTGCCAGCAGCCCCCGCTTGGGCGGGACCCAGTACTTC
NA | TRBJ1-1 | TRBV30 | NA | CAWSAENTEAFF | TGTGCCTGGAGTGCGGAAAACACTGAAGCTTTCTTT
NA | TRBJ2-5 | TRBV7-2 | TRBD2 | CASSPLAGGLETQYF | TGTGCCAGCAGCCCTTTAGCGGGGGGTCTAGAGACCCAGTACTTC
NA | TRBJ2-6 | TRBV29-1 | NA | CSVEGRGAGANVLTF | TGCAGCGTTGAAGGGCGAGGAGCTGGGGCCAACGTCCTGACTTTC
NA | TRBJ2-7 | TRBV7-8 | NA | CASSLGGASEQYF | TGTGCCAGCAGCTTAGGGGGGGCGAGCGAGCAGTACTTC
NA | TRBJ2-2 | TRBV2 | NA | CASSVGGSTGELFF | TGTGCCAGCAGTGTTGGGGGGAGCACCGGGGAGCTGTTTTTT
NA | TRBJ2-2 | TRBV29-1 | NA | CSVVPQGKNTGELFF | TGCAGCGTTGTACCCCAGGGGAAGAACACCGGGGAGCTGTTTTTT
NA | TRBJ1-2 | TRBV18 | NA | CASSPATGNYGYTF | TGTGCCAGCTCACCTGCGACAGGCAACTATGGCTACACCTTC
many | TRBJ2-5 | TRBV14 | TRBD2 | CASSQDPAGKETQYF | TGTGCCAGCAGCCAAGATCCAGCGGGGAAAGAGACCCAGTACTTC
NA | TRBJ2-5 | TRBV15 | TRBD1 | CATSRELGGEETQYF | TGTGCCACCAGCAGAGAATTAGGGGGCGAGGAGACCCAGTACTTC